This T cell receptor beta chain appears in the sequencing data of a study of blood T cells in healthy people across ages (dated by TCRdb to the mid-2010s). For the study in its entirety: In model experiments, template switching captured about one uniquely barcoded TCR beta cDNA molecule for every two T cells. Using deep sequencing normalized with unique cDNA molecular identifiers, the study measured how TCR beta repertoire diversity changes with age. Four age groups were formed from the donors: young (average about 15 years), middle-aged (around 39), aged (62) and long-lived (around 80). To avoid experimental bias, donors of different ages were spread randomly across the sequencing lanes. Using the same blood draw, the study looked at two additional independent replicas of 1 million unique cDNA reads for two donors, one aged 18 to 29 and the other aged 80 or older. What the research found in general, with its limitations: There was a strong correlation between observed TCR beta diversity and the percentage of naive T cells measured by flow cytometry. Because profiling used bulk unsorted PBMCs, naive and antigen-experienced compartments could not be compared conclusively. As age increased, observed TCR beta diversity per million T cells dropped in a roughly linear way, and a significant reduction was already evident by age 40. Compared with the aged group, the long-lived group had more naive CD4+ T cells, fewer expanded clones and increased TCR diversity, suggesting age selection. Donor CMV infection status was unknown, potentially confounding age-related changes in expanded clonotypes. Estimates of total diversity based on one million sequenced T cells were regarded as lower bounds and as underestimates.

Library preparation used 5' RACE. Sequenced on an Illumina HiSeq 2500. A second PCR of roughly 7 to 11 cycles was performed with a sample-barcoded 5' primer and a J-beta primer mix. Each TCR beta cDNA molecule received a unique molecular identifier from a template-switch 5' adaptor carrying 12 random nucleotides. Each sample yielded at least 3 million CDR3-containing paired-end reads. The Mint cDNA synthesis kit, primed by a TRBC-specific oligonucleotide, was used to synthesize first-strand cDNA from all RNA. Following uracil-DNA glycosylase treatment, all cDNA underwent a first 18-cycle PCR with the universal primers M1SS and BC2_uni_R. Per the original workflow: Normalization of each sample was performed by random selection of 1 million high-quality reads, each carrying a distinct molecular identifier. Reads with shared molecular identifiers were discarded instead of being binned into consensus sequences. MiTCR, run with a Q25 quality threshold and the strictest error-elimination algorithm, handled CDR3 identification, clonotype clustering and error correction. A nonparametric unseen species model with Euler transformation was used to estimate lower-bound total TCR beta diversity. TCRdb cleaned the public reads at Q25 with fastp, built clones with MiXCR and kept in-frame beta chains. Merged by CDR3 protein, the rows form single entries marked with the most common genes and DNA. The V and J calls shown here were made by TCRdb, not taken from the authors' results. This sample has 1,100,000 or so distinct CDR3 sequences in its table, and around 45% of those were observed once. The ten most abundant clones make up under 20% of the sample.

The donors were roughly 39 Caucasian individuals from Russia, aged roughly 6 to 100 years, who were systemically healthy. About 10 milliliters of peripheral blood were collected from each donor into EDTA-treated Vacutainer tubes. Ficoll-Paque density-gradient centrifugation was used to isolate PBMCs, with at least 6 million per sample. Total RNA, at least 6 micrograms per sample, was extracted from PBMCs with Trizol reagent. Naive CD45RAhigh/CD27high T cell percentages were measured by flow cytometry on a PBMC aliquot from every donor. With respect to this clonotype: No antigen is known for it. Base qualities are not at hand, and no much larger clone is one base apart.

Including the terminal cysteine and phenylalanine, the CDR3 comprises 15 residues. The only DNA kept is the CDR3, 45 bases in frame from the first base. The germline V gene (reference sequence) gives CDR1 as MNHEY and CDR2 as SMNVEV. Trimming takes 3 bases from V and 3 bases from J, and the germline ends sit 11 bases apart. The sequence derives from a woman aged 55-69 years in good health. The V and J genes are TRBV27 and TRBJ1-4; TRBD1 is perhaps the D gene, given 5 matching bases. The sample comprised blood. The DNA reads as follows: TGTGCCAGCAGTTTTAAGGGGCGTCCTAATGAAAAACTGTTTTTT. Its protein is CASSFKGRPNEKLFF.